The sample holds a few counts of the clone carrying this T cell receptor beta chain. A read error may account for a junction end that differs from germline. Per germline, CDR1 ENHRY and CDR2 SYGVKD. This CDR3 spans 16 amino acids. Roughly 0.45 to 1 ug RNA was reverse transcribed with random hexamers. TCRdb re-called the immunoSEQ multiplex PCR reads with MiXCR, one entry per CDR3 protein. The table includes about 280,000 distinct CDR3 sequences, 70% to 90% detected once. The data stem from a study of CD8 T cells in Susac syndrome. CD8+ and CD4+ T cells circulating in blood were sequenced for TCR beta. The sample was CD8+ T cells from PBMCs. This clonotype was sampled from a human donor with multiple sclerosis. This chain joins TRBV10-3 and TRBJ2-7, with 11 bases fitting TRBD2. In nucleotides, the CDR3 is TGTGCTATCAGCCCGACTAGCGGGGAGTTCTCCTACGAGCAGTACTTC. Translating it yields CAISPTSGEFSYEQYF.